The clone carrying this TCR beta chain was seen once. The antigen is undetermined. The CDR3 has 14 amino acids. Germline loops: CDR1 SEHNR, CDR2 FQNEAQ (reference sequence). V lost 5 bases and J lost 4; bases outside the gene matches: 4. The method was immunoSEQ multiplex PCR; TCRdb's version includes in-frame clones alone and lacks a portion of them. This table holds about 88,000 clones, approximately 94% found once. This sample stems from a study of graft-versus-host responses after intestinal transplantation. About the study: Each of the recipients got a multivisceral, liver-intestinal, or isolated intestinal transplant. All of the recipients had induction that used anti-thymocyte globulin, then tacrolimus and steroids for 2 to 3 years. General study points: Recipient-marrow GvH clones were detected, some having first appeared in ileum or blood.

The material sequenced was unstimulated CD4+ T cells sorted from spleen or lymph node cells, taken before transplant. The chain joins TRBV7-9 to TRBJ2-3; TRBD1 matches at 9 bases. The clonotype originates from a human donor who was the organ donor for an intestinal transplant. The CDR3 coding sequence is TGTGCCAGCAGCAGGGACAGGGTACCAGATACGCAGTATTTT. Its translation: CASSRDRVPDTQYF.